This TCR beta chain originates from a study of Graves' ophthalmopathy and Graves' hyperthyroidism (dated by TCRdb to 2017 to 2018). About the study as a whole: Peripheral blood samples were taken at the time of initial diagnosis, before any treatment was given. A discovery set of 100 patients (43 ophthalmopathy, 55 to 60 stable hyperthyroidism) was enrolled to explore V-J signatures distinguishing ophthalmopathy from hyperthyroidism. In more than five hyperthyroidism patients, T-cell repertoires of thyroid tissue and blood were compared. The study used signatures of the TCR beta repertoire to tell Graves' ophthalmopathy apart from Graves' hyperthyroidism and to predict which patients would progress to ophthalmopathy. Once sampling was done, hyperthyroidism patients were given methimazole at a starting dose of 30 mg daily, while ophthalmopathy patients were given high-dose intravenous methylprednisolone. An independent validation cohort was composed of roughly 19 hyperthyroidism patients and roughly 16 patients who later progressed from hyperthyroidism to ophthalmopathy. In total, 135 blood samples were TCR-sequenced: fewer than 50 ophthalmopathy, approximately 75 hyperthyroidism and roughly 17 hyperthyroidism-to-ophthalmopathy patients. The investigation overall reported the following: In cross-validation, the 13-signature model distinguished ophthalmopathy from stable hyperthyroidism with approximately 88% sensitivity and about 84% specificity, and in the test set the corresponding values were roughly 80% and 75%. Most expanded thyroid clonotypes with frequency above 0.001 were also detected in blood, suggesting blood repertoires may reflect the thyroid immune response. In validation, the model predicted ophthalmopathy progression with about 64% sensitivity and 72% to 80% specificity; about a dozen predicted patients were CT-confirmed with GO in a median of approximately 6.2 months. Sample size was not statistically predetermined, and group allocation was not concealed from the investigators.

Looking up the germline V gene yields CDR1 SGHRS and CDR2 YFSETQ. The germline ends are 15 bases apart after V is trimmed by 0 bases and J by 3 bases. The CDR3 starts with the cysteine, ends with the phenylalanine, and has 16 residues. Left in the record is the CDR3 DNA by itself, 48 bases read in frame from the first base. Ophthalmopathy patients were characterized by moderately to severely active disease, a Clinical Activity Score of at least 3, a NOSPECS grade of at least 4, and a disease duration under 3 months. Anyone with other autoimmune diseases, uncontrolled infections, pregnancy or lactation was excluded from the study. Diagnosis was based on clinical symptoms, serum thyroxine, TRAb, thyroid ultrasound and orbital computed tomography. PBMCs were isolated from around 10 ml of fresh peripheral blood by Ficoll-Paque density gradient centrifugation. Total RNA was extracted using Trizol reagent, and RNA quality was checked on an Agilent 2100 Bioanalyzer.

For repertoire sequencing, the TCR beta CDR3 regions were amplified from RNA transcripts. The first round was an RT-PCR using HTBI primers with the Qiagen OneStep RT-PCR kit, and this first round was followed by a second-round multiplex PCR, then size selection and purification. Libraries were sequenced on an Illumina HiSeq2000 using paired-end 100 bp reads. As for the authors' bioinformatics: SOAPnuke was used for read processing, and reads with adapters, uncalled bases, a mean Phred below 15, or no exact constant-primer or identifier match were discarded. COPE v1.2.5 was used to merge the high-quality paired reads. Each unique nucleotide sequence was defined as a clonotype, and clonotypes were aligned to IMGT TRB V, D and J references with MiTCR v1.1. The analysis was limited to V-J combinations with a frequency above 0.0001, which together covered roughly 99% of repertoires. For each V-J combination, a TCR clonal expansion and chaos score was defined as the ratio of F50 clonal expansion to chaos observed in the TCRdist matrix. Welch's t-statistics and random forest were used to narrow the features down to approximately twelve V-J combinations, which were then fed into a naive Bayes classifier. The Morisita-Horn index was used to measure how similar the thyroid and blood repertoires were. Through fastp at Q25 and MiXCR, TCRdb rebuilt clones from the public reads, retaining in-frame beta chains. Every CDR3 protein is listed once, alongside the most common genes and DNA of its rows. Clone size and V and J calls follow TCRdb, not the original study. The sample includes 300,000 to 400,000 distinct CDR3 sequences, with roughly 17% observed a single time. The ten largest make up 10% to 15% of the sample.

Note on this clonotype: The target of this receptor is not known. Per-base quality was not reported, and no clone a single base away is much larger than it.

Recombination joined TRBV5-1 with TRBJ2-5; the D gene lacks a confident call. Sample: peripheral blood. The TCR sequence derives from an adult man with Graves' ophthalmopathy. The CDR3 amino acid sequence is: CASSLGVIQAEETQYF. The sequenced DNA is TGCGCCAGCAGCTTGGGTGTCATTCAGGCGGAAGAGACCCAGTACTTC.